The clone carrying this TCR beta chain was counted only a few times. The antigen is unknown. Follow-up blood was drawn about 14 weeks, roughly three months, after antiretroviral therapy began. The repertoire came from unfractionated whole blood and reflected all unsorted peripheral T cells. The sample is drawn from a study of HIV-infected patients and healthy controls. Reverse transcription used about 500 ng RNA and constant-region primers for alpha and beta. Alpha and beta chain libraries were made separately by chain-specific third strand synthesis with multiplexing indices. All rearrangements within a chain used one primer pair; cDNA molecules carried barcodes. TCRdb re-called the 5' RACE reads through MiXCR, storing one row per CDR3 protein. The table includes about 3,900 distinct CDR3 sequences, around 30% detected once. General observations from the study: HIV-infected patients and controls differed significantly in mean usage of eight alpha and eight beta V genes.

The receptor was isolated from an adult with HIV infection. This specimen was blood, taken during antiretroviral therapy.

CDR3 DNA: TGTGCCTCACACAGGTACAGCTCTGGAAACACCATATATTTT. It translates to CASHRYSSGNTIYF. The gene calls are TRBV30 and TRBJ1-3; D might be TRBD1 (5 bases). The V gene lost 7 bases and the J gene lost 0 bases, with 13 bases spanning the gap. Germline loops: CDR1 GTSNPN, CDR2 SVGIG (reference sequence). The CDR3 has 14 amino acids.